The rows below give T cell receptor beta chains drawn from one sample of a study of T cells in localized non-small cell lung cancer. Generated by immunoSEQ multiplex PCR, the TCRdb table keeps only in-frame clones and is missing some. Among some 140,000 clones listed, about 90% were seen once. The sequencing used peripheral blood, collected before any cancer treatment. The receptors stem from a female donor of 60 years or more with stage I lung adenocarcinoma. Each CDR3 is given with its conserved first and last residue. A D gene is named only where the DNA matches it firmly. The listing skips clone size in some rows; elsewhere it reads once, few, many or a size class.

d_call: TRBD1; v_call: TRBV5-4; j_call: TRBJ1-1; clone_size: .; cdr3_aa: CASSLAGGSLWEAFF; cdr3_nt: TGTGCCAGCAGCTTGGCAGGGGGCTCACTATGGGAAGCTTTCTTT
d_call: TRBD1; v_call: TRBV7-7; j_call: TRBJ2-5; clone_size: .; cdr3_aa: CASSLGQGGGSGGETQYF; cdr3_nt: TGTGCTAGCAGCTTAGGACAGGGCGGCGGATCCGGGGGAGAGACCCAGTACTTC
d_call: TRBD1; v_call: TRBV10-2; j_call: TRBJ1-1; clone_size: once; cdr3_aa: CASRGTGRNTEAFF; cdr3_nt: TGCGCCAGCAGGGGGACAGGGAGGAACACTGAAGCTTTCTTT
d_call: .; v_call: TRBV28; j_call: TRBJ1-6; clone_size: .; cdr3_aa: CASTTGLNSPLHF; cdr3_nt: TGTGCCAGCACAACAGGGCTAAATTCACCCCTCCACTTT
d_call: TRBD1; v_call: TRBV28; j_call: TRBJ1-5; clone_size: .; cdr3_aa: CASSTRTGEGQHF; cdr3_nt: TGTGCCAGCAGTACCCGGACAGGGGAAGGCCAGCATTTT
d_call: .; v_call: TRBV13; j_call: TRBJ2-7; clone_size: few; cdr3_aa: CASTIYKGWEQYF; cdr3_nt: TGTGCCAGCACCATTTATAAGGGATGGGAGCAGTACTTC
d_call: .; v_call: TRBV2; j_call: TRBJ1-1; clone_size: once; cdr3_aa: CASRFTGNTEAFF; cdr3_nt: TGTGCCAGCAGGTTTACAGGGAACACTGAAGCTTTCTTT
d_call: TRBD2; v_call: TRBV19; j_call: TRBJ2-1; clone_size: .; cdr3_aa: CASSTWTSGSSYNEQFF; cdr3_nt: TGTGCCAGTAGTACCTGGACTAGCGGAAGCTCCTACAATGAGCAGTTCTTC
d_call: .; v_call: TRBV19; j_call: TRBJ1-1; clone_size: .; cdr3_aa: CASSPTGNTEAFF; cdr3_nt: TGTGCCAGTAGTCCCACAGGGAACACTGAAGCTTTCTTT
d_call: .; v_call: TRBV7-8; j_call: TRBJ1-1; clone_size: .; cdr3_aa: CASSLVWQNTEAFF; cdr3_nt: TGTGCCAGCAGCTTAGTTTGGCAAAACACTGAAGCTTTCTTT
d_call: TRBD2; v_call: TRBV2; j_call: TRBJ2-7; clone_size: .; cdr3_aa: CASKETSGSHEQYF; cdr3_nt: TGTGCCAGCAAGGAGACTAGCGGGTCACACGAGCAGTACTTC
d_call: TRBD2; v_call: TRBV7-2; j_call: TRBJ2-7; clone_size: many; cdr3_aa: CASSATSGPYEQYF; cdr3_nt: TGTGCCAGCAGCGCCACTAGCGGTCCCTACGAGCAGTACTTC
d_call: TRBD1; v_call: TRBV7-3; j_call: TRBJ2-1; clone_size: .; cdr3_aa: CASSLTGKDEQFF; cdr3_nt: TGTGCCAGCAGCCTGACAGGGAAGGACGAGCAGTTCTTC
d_call: .; v_call: TRBV19; j_call: TRBJ2-1; clone_size: few; cdr3_aa: CASISPGRRNEQFF; cdr3_nt: TGTGCCAGTATTTCACCGGGACGAAGGAATGAGCAGTTCTTC
d_call: .; v_call: TRBV30; j_call: TRBJ2-3; clone_size: .; cdr3_aa: CAGEPPSTDTQYF; cdr3_nt: TGTGCCGGGGAGCCGCCCTCCACAGATACGCAGTATTTT
d_call: TRBD2; v_call: TRBV19; j_call: TRBJ2-5; clone_size: .; cdr3_aa: CASTLGLAGQETQYF; cdr3_nt: TGTGCCAGTACCTTGGGACTAGCGGGACAAGAGACCCAGTACTTC
d_call: TRBD1; v_call: TRBV5-1; j_call: TRBJ2-7; clone_size: .; cdr3_aa: CASSRTGTGGYEQYF; cdr3_nt: TGCGCCAGCAGCCGGACCGGGACAGGGGGCTACGAGCAGTACTTC